This T cell receptor (beta chain) was obtained from a study of blood T cell repertoires in COVID-19. Study at large: T cells, B-cell-depleted T cells, or PBMCs provided the cDNA or gDNA that served as material.

In the original analysis: The assay estimated nucleated cells by amplifying reference gene primers. TCRdb's table, derived via immunoSEQ multiplex PCR, lists solely in-frame clones and lacks some. The V and J calls and clone size come from that table; D and trimming were worked out from the DNA. In the table there are 250,000 to 300,000 clones, 82% of which are singletons. The CDR3 consists of 15 residues. J lost 3 bases, V lost 2 bases, and 7 bases had no gene match. CDR1 is LGHDT and CDR2 is YNNKEL in the germline V gene (reference sequence). The sequence was collected from a woman younger than 30 with acute or convalescent COVID-19. The sequenced sample was peripheral blood. The chain carries TRBV3-1 (or the pseudogene TRBV3-2) and TRBJ2-7; 7 bases are a match to TRBD1. This CDR3 is CASSQRGRPVYEQYF. For the CDR3, the DNA is TGTGCCAGCAGCCAAAGGGGGCGCCCGGTCTACGAGCAGTACTTC.